This T cell receptor (beta chain) is from a study of cytomegalovirus exposure and HLA in healthy donors. Primers included in the PCR were 60 Vbeta and 13 Jbeta primers. Sequencing used immunoSEQ multiplex PCR; TCRdb keeps in-frame clones, though not all of them. The data contain some 150,000 clones, 64% of them singletons. Concerning this clone itself: Its specificity is not known.

Germline assignment: CDR1 WSHSY and CDR2 SAAADI. This CDR3 has 14 residues. V was clipped by 9 bases and J by 9 bases; unmatched bases: 12. Study-level points and caveats: Cytomegalovirus status was reportedly diagnosed by the classifier with high specificity and sensitivity. Immune exposure was documented only through CMV serostatus. Later on, an analysis tied 15,000 to 20,000 TCR beta sequences to HLA alleles at 0.05 false discovery rate.

The source is a woman aged 30 to 39 in good health and CMV-seropositive. The source material was PBMCs. V gene TRBV10-2 combines with J gene TRBJ2-4, with 9 bases aligning to TRBD1. CDR3 residues: CASKTGGPSGIQYF. DNA of the CDR3: TGCGCCAGTAAAACAGGGGGCCCTTCTGGCATTCAGTACTTC.